Sequencing of this T cell receptor (beta chain) was carried out in a study of persistence of HIV-infected CD4 T cells. Across the whole study: Donors had been on suppressive ART for a median of 8 years.

This nonspecific control used anti-CD3/anti-CD28 bead stimulation of CD4+ T cells. Sorting selected CD4+ T cells upregulating both CD40 ligand and CD69. Plasma HIV-1 RNA stayed below 50 copies/mL for at least 4 years. The libraries were made with immunoSEQ version 4 in survey mode. Only in-frame clones appear in the TCRdb table, and some are missing; sequencing was by immunoSEQ multiplex PCR. The sample contains roughly 43,000 clones, around 89% of which appear only once. A word on this clone: Its antigen remains unidentified.

CDR3 length: 11 residues. V lost 2 bases and J lost 7, with 9 bases in between. CDR1 and CDR2 (germline): DFQATT, SNEGSKA (reference sequence). The source material was CD4+ T cells sorted from PBMCs after approximately 19-hour stimulation, sampled from a patient who received antiretroviral therapy. The source of this sequence is an adult man with HIV who was CMV-seropositive. This chain joins TRBV20-1 and TRBJ2-7; D uncertain. The CDR3 DNA is TGCAGTGCTAGACTCTCATTAGAGCAGTACTTC. Translated: CSARLSLEQYF.